This T cell receptor (beta chain) was recorded in a study of shared clonotypes between healthy human individuals. CD8 memory cells included CD45RO+ cells plus CCR7-negative CD45RA+ TemRA cells. The data were produced by immunoSEQ multiplex PCR, yet TCRdb's version contains in-frame clones alone and is incomplete. The sample shows a few hundred thousand clones, around 87% of them seen only once. Germline-derived CDR1 and CDR2 are SGHVS and FQNEAQ. The CDR3 is 15 residues long. V lost 10 bases and J 2 bases, leaving 18 bases between the germline ends. This receptor was obtained from a man aged 18 to 35 in good health. Sequenced input: memory CD8+ T cells sorted from blood. Subset noted: CD45RO+ cells pooled with CCR7-negative TemRA cells. J is TRBJ1-5 and V is TRBV7-8; possible D gene TRBD1, 6 bases. CDR3 sequence: CATQGGGEGNQPQHF. The CDR3 DNA follows: TGTGCCACCCAAGGAGGGGGAGAGGGCAATCAGCCCCAGCATTTT.